Each of the 32 T cell receptor beta chains below was sequenced from the same sample in a study of beta chain features in type 1 diabetes. Investigators reverse transcribed all isolated RNA, so they sequenced expressed TCRB transcripts. Sequencing was performed with immunoSEQ multiplex PCR; in TCRdb, only in-frame clones are kept and a portion is missing. Here the sample spans fewer than 350,000 clones, roughly a fifth being singletons. The sequencing input was naive CD4+ T cells from blood. These receptors were collected from a woman aged 18-29 years in good health.

The chain recombines TRBV5-4 with TRBJ1-2, with D possibly matching TRBD1 (6 bases). Germline V gene sequence: CDR1 SGHNT, CDR2 YYREEE (reference sequence). Trimming stripped 1 base from V and 4 bases from J, with 11 bases between. The CDR3 is 14 amino acids. As DNA, the CDR3 is TGTGCCAGCAGCTTGCGTCCCAGGGGCTATGGCTACACCTTC. This encodes CASSLRPRGYGYTF.

There are a few counts of this clone. The V call is TRBV19, the J call TRBJ2-1, with a weak D call TRBD2 (5 bases). Germline loops: CDR1 LNHDA, CDR2 SQIVND (reference sequence). The CDR3 contains 14 residues. The V gene lost 3 bases and the J gene lost 8 bases, with 14 bases spanning the gap. This CDR3 is CASSIPREHDEQFF. DNA for the CDR3: TGTGCCAGTAGTATTCCCCGGGAACATGATGAGCAGTTCTTC.

CDR3 DNA sequence: TGTGCCAGCAGCGTAGAACCCAGGGTTCCAAACTATGGCTACACCTTC. Residues: CASSVEPRVPNYGYTF. The V gene is TRBV9, the J gene TRBJ1-2; TRBD1 might be the D (5 bases). The germline V gene encodes CDR1 SGDLS and CDR2 YYNGEE. This CDR3 region has 16 residues. V gave up 0 bases and J gave up 2 bases, with 14 bases separating them. Based on the CDR3 plus reference TRBV9 and TRBJ1-2, the full variable domain is DSGVTQTPKHLITATGQRVTLRCSPRSGDLSVYWYQQSLDQGLQFLIQYYNGEERAKGNILERFSAQQFPDLHSELNLSSLELGDSALYFCASSVEPRVPNYGYTFGSGTRLTVV.

The CDR3 reads CASSSPQNFYEQYF. As DNA, the CDR3 is TGTGCCAGCAGCTCTCCCCAAAACTTCTACGAGCAGTACTTC. The V call is TRBV5-4, the J call TRBJ2-7; unclear D gene. Germline CDR1 SGHNT, CDR2 YYREEE (reference sequence). This CDR3 comprises 14 residues. V was shortened by 3 bases and J by 3 bases, with 13 bases between the two germline ends.

This clone was counted only a few times. This chain joins TRBV7-8 and TRBJ1-1, with D maybe TRBD1 (6 bases). Trimming pared 0 bases from V and 0 bases from J, leaving 14 bases between. The CDR3 consists of 17 residues. Germline CDR1 reads SGHVS; CDR2 reads FQNEAQ. The CDR3 loop reads CASSLAWTGTMNTEAFF. CDR3 DNA: TGTGCCAGCAGCTTAGCGTGGACCGGGACAATGAACACTGAAGCTTTCTTT.

V and J are TRBV7-9 and TRBJ2-7; a possible D gene is TRBD2 (6 bases). CDR1 is SEHNR, CDR2 FQNEAQ, per germline (reference sequence). The CDR3 loop spans 13 amino acids. Trimming pared 3 bases from V and 9 bases from J, leaving 15 bases between. The DNA for the CDR3 is TGTGCCAGCAGCTTGGAGGAGGGTAACGTGCAGTACTTC. Translation: CASSLEEGNVQYF.

The genes are TRBV29-1 and TRBJ1-1; maybe TRBD1 (6 bases). This CDR3 has 14 residues. The V and J ends lost 8 bases and 0 bases respectively, with 16 bases between them. Per germline, CDR1 SQVTM and CDR2 ANQGSEA. The CDR3 reads CSTKGGGMNTEAFF. The CDR3 DNA reads TGCAGCACGAAAGGGGGGGGGATGAACACTGAAGCTTTCTTT.

The chain joins TRBV18 to TRBJ2-2; TRBD1 agrees at 7 bases. After removal of 6 bases from V and 4 bases from J, the junction contained 8 bases not matched to a gene. This CDR3 comprises 15 residues. Germline CDR1 reads KGHSH; CDR2 reads LQKENI. The chain's CDR3 is CASSGTASSTGELFF. CDR3 nucleotide sequence: TGTGCCAGCTCCGGGACAGCTTCGAGCACCGGGGAGCTGTTTTTT.

This chain uses TRBV5-1 with TRBJ2-2; TRBD1 aligns across 9 bases. This CDR3 is built from 14 residues. Germline V gene data show CDR1 as SGHRS and CDR2 as YFSETQ. V lost 3 bases and J lost 7; bases outside the gene matches: 4. The CDR3 reads CASSWDRADGELFF. The CDR3, as DNA: TGCGCCAGCAGCTGGGACAGGGCTGACGGGGAGCTGTTTTTT.

This clone came up a few times. The CDR3 nucleotides are TGTGCCAAGGGACTAGCGCCTCCATTTTACTACAATGAGCAGTTCTTC. Translated, it gives CAKGLAPPFYYNEQFF. V and J are TRBV7-6 and TRBJ2-1; TRBD2 agrees at 10 bases. The trim removed 10 bases at V and 3 bases at J, leaving 12 bases unmatched. This CDR3 has 16 residues. The germline V gene encodes CDR1 SGHVS and CDR2 FNYEAQ.

Only a few counts were recorded for this clone. This sequence joins TRBV30 and TRBJ2-3; 11 positions agree with TRBD2. Per germline, CDR1 GTSNPN and CDR2 SVGIG (reference sequence). The ends lost 1 base at V and 0 bases at J; junction bases unmatched: 0. This CDR3 has 15 amino acids. CDR3 DNA: TGTGCCTGGAGTGGACTAGCGGGGAGCACAGATACGCAGTATTTT. Amino acids: CAWSGLAGSTDTQYF.

This clone appeared a few times. This chain joins TRBV18 and TRBJ1-4; unclear D gene. The CDR3 spans 17 residues. The V and J ends lost 3 bases and 0 bases respectively, with 14 bases between them. Germline-derived CDR1 and CDR2 are KGHSH and LQKENI. CDR3 coding DNA: TGTGCCAGCTCACCCATGGTCGGGGTCGCAACTAATGAAAAACTGTTTTTT. This translates into CASSPMVGVATNEKLFF.

This clone was recorded a few times. The chain joins TRBV4-3 to TRBJ1-1, with a tentative D call TRBD1 (5 bases). There are 14 residues in the CDR3. Trimming shortened V by 8 bases and J by 1 base, and 14 bases separated the two germline ends. Germline V gives CDR1 LGHNA, CDR2 YSLEER. CDR3 amino acids: CASGPGGGNTEAFF. The CDR3 bases are TGCGCCAGCGGGCCGGGGGGTGGGAACACTGAAGCTTTCTTT.

The CDR3 DNA is TGTGCCTGGAGTCGGGGATCGGCCGGGGAGCTGTTTTTT. Protein product: CAWSRGSAGELFF. The chain is built from TRBV30 and TRBJ2-2; TRBD2 might be the D (5 bases). This CDR3 has 13 residues. V gave up 2 bases and J gave up 6 bases, with 10 bases separating them. Germline CDR1 is GTSNPN and CDR2 is SVGIG (reference sequence). Full variable domain (remainder filled in from reference TRBV30 and TRBJ2-2): SQTIHQWPATLVQPVGSPLSLECTVEGTSNPNLYWYRQAAGRGLQLLFYSVGIGQISSEVPQNLSASRPQDRQFILSSKKLLLSDSGFYLCAWSRGSAGELFFGEGSRLTVL.

Only a few counts were recorded for this clone. In nucleotides, the CDR3 is TGCGCCAGCAGCGACTCCGGGACAGTGAACACTGAAGCTTTCTTT. Encoded protein: CASSDSGTVNTEAFF. The chain carries TRBV5-1 and TRBJ1-1, with 7 bases matching TRBD1. With V trimmed by 4 bases and J by 0 bases, 6 bases remained unmatched. The CDR3 runs to 15 residues. From germline, CDR1 is SGHRS and CDR2 YFSETQ. Together with reference TRBV5-1 and TRBJ1-1, the CDR3 gives the full variable domain: KAGVTQTPRYLIKTRGQQVTLSCSPISGHRSVSWYQQTPGQGLQFLFEYFSETQRNKGNFPGRFSGRQFSNSRSEMNVSTLELGDSALYLCASSDSGTVNTEAFFGQGTRLTVV.

The table lists this clone with a few counts. CDR3 region: CAEASGSDDEQFF. The CDR3 nucleotides are TGTGCCGAGGCTAGCGGGAGTGACGATGAGCAGTTCTTC. The rearrangement joins TRBV28 to TRBJ2-1, with 10 bases matching TRBD2. The CDR3 covers 13 residues. Germline loops: CDR1 MDHEN, CDR2 SYDVKM. After removal of 11 bases from V and 8 bases from J, the junction contained 9 bases not matched to a gene.

Remarks on this clone: Other DNA sequences in this sample translate to the same CDR3. The chain recombines TRBV6-6 with TRBJ2-7, with D possibly matching TRBD1 (6 bases). With 6 bases removed from V and 3 bases from J, the gap between germline ends came to 9 bases. From germline, CDR1 is MNHNY and CDR2 SVGAGI (reference sequence). There are 12 residues in the CDR3. CDR3 bases: TGTGCCAGCAGCACACAGGGCTACGAGCAGTACTTC. Protein: CASSTQGYEQYF.

The CDR3 nucleotides are TGTGCCTGGAGTGTCGGATACTCCGGGACAGGTTCTACCGGGGAGCTGTTTTTT. Protein product: CAWSVGYSGTGSTGELFF. The genes are TRBV30 and TRBJ2-2, with 8 bases aligning to TRBD1. Germline CDR1 and CDR2: GTSNPN and SVGIG (reference sequence). The J segment lost 5 bases and the V segment lost 0 bases, leaving 14 bases of the junction unmatched. The CDR3 length is 18 residues.

This clone has only a few counts. The rearrangement joins TRBV4-1 to TRBJ2-1, with 10 nucleotides matching TRBD2. From germline, CDR1 is MGHRA and CDR2 YSYEKL. Trimming took 4 bases from V and 6 from J; bases not matched to a gene: 6. The CDR3 contains 15 residues. In nucleotides, the CDR3 is TGCGCCAGCAGCCCCTTTAGCGGGGGGACCAATGAGCAGTTCTTC. Amino acid sequence: CASSPFSGGTNEQFF.

The chain employs TRBV5-4 and TRBJ1-2; TRBD1 matches at 8 bases. The junction had 11 bases not matched to a gene; V was cut back by 5 bases and J by 8 bases. CDR1 is SGHNT, CDR2 YYREEE, per germline (reference sequence). The CDR3 extends over 14 amino acids. The CDR3 nucleotides are TGTGCCAGCAGTCTTCCGGACAGGGCGGGGGGCTACACCTTC. Translated, it gives CASSLPDRAGGYTF. The full variable domain, its missing parts supplied by reference TRBV5-4 and TRBJ1-2, is ETGVTQSPTHLIKTRGQQVTLRCSSQSGHNTVSWYQQALGQGPQFIFQYYREEENGRGNFPPRFSGLQFPNYSSELNVNALELDDSALYLCASSLPDRAGGYTFGSGTRLTVV.

V gene TRBV13 combines with J gene TRBJ2-2; D might be TRBD1 (6 bases). Looked up from germline, CDR1 is PRHDT and CDR2 is FYEKMQ (reference sequence). The CDR3 runs 15 residues. V was clipped by 6 bases and J by 8 bases, with 19 bases between them. DNA for the CDR3: TGTGCCAGCAGTTCTCGCTGGGGGCGATCGGGGGAGCTGTTTTTT. This codes for CASSSRWGRSGELFF.

In this sample, this clone turned up a few times. This rearrangement joins TRBV2 to TRBJ2-7, with TRBD2 as a possible D gene (5 bases). The V gene's germline CDR1 is SNHLY and CDR2 FYNNEI. The V end lost 1 base, the J end lost 6 bases, and 10 bases lay between the germline ends. The CDR3 spans 13 residues. The DNA for the CDR3 is TGTGCCAGCAGTGAAGAGATTCGGGGCGAGCAGTACTTC. It is translated as CASSEEIRGEQYF.

The V call is TRBV29-1, the J call TRBJ1-2; D gene unclear. Germline V gives CDR1 SQVTM, CDR2 ANQGSEA. The CDR3 spans 16 residues. V was shortened by 0 bases and J by 4 bases, with 18 bases between the two germline ends. CDR3 DNA sequence: TGCAGCGTTGAAGATGGCGGAGGCCCAGCGGGCTATGGCTACACCTTC. This gives the protein CSVEDGGGPAGYGYTF.

A few counts support this clone. This sequence joins TRBV5-1 and TRBJ1-2; D might be TRBD1 (5 bases). The CDR3 spans 12 residues. Germline V gene lookup returns CDR1 SGHRS and CDR2 YFSETQ. V lost 1 base and J lost 6, with 7 bases in between. The CDR3 is CASSLQGDGYTF. Written as DNA, the CDR3 is TGCGCCAGCAGCTTGCAGGGTGATGGCTACACCTTC. Full variable domain (missing parts from reference TRBV5-1 and TRBJ1-2): KAGVTQTPRYLIKTRGQQVTLSCSPISGHRSVSWYQQTPGQGLQFLFEYFSETQRNKGNFPGRFSGRQFSNSRSEMNVSTLELGDSALYLCASSLQGDGYTFGSGTRLTVV.

The rearrangement joins TRBV12-5 to TRBJ2-3; a possible D gene is TRBD2 (5 bases). The CDR3 is made up of 14 amino acids. The V end was cut by 3 bases, the J end by 0 bases, with 7 bases between. Germline CDR1 is LGHNT and CDR2 is FRNRAP. The CDR3 spells CASGFWTSTDTQYF. CDR3 bases: TGTGCTAGTGGTTTCTGGACTAGCACAGATACGCAGTATTTT. Based on the CDR3 plus reference TRBV12-5 and TRBJ2-3, the full variable domain is DARVTQTPRHKVTEMGQEVTMRCQPILGHNTVFWYRQTMMQGLELLAYFRNRAPLDDSGMPKDRFSAEMPDATLATLKIQPSEPRDSAVYFCASGFWTSTDTQYFGPGTRLTVL.

CDR3 in DNA: TGCGCCAGCAGCTATGGACAGGCCTACGAGCAGTACTTC. Translation: CASSYGQAYEQYF. The rearrangement links TRBV5-1 to TRBJ2-7, with 7 positions matching TRBD1. Germline loops: CDR1 SGHRS, CDR2 YFSETQ. CDR3 length equals 13 residues. J was trimmed by 2 bases and V by 3 bases; bases with no gene match: 2.

This sequence joins TRBV7-3 and TRBJ2-5; D not resolved. The CDR3 is 11 amino acids. The germline V gene has CDR1 SGHTA and CDR2 FQGTGA. V lost 4 bases and J 5 bases, leaving 5 bases between the germline ends. The CDR3 is CASSSRETQYF. In DNA form, the CDR3 reads TGTGCCAGCAGCTCTCGTGAGACCCAGTACTTC. The complete variable domain, with remaining parts taken from reference TRBV7-3 and TRBJ2-5, reads GAGVSQTPSNKVTEKGKYVELRCDPISGHTALYWYRQSLGQGPEFLIYFQGTGAADDSGLPNDRFFAVRPEGSVSTLKIQRTERGDSAVYLCASSSRETQYFGPGTRLLVL.

The CDR3 loop reads CASSFVSGWSTEAFF. In DNA, the CDR3 is TGTGCCAGCAGCTTCGTTAGCGGGTGGAGCACTGAAGCTTTCTTT. The V gene is TRBV13, the J gene TRBJ1-1; D remains ambiguous. V dropped 3 bases and J dropped 4 bases, with 15 bases sitting between them. This CDR3 contains 15 residues. CDR1 and CDR2 from the germline V gene are PRHDT and FYEKMQ (reference sequence).

This clone was recorded a few times. The chain uses TRBV9 and TRBJ1-2, with no clear D. In germline, CDR1 is SGDLS, CDR2 YYNGEE. The CDR3 extends over 15 amino acids. V was clipped by 4 bases and J by 0 bases, with 13 bases between them. CDR3 in DNA: TGTGCCAGCAGCTCCGTAGGCGGAACTAACTATGGCTACACCTTC. Amino acid sequence: CASSSVGGTNYGYTF.

The chain joins TRBV9 to TRBJ2-1; 9 bases align to TRBD2. This CDR3 spans 15 amino acids. The V and J ends lost 0 bases and 6 bases, in that order; junction bases with no gene match: 4. Germline V lookup: CDR1 SGDLS, CDR2 YYNGEE. This CDR3 reads CASSVDSGSGNEQFF. The CDR3 DNA is TGTGCCAGCAGCGTAGATAGCGGGAGCGGCAATGAGCAGTTCTTC.

The genes are TRBV5-1 and TRBJ2-5; no clear D. Trimming pared 2 bases from V and 3 bases from J, leaving 8 bases between. The CDR3 has 13 residues. CDR1 and CDR2 (germline): SGHRS, YFSETQ. CDR3 nucleotides: TGCGCCAGCAGCTTTGGGCTGGAAGAGACCCAGTACTTC. This translates into CASSFGLEETQYF. The entire variable domain, with the rest obtained from reference TRBV5-1 and TRBJ2-5, is as follows: KAGVTQTPRYLIKTRGQQVTLSCSPISGHRSVSWYQQTPGQGLQFLFEYFSETQRNKGNFPGRFSGRQFSNSRSEMNVSTLELGDSALYLCASSFGLEETQYFGPGTRLLVL.

The gene calls are TRBV5-6 and TRBJ2-1; 10 bases line up with TRBD1. V dropped 1 base and J dropped 3; count of bases not matched to a gene: 4. Looked up from germline, CDR1 is SGHDT and CDR2 is YYEEEE. There are 16 residues in the CDR3. DNA for the CDR3: TGTGCCAGCAGCTTGAGGGGACAGGGGTTCTACAATGAGCAGTTCTTC. This sequence encodes CASSLRGQGFYNEQFF.